This TCR beta chain came from a study of CD8+ T cells in alopecia areata. Study at large: Percent of scalp involved defined treated patients' severity scores. Findings and limits, study-wide: The study found tofacitinib significantly decreased scalp clonality and expanded CD8+ clones among the top 100. Besides other cells, scalp samples also yield sequences of resident alphabeta T cells from normal skin.

In each case, RNA was isolated and then reverse transcribed into cDNA as the sequencing template. Method: immunoSEQ multiplex PCR; TCRdb's copy keeps in-frame clones and lacks some. The data contain about 190,000 clones, 45% to 75% of them singletons. Details on this clone: Its cognate antigen is unknown.

Treatment denoted: oral pan-JAK inhibitor, 5-10 mg twice daily. In alopecia areata patients, both lesional scalp punch biopsies and peripheral blood were collected. CDR3 length: 14 residues. Germline values: CDR1 MNHEY, CDR2 SVGAGI. The V and J ends lost 0 bases and 5 bases, in that order; junction bases with no gene match: 4. This sequence was found in a human donor with alopecia areata. This rearrangement joins TRBV6-5 to TRBJ2-7, with 7 bases fitting TRBD2. Sequenced here: CD4+ T cells sorted from blood, sampled at week 4, from a patient treated with tofacitinib. As DNA, the CDR3 is TGTGCCAGCAGTTACTCAAGGACTAGAGACGAGCAGTACTTC. The encoded protein is CASSYSRTRDEQYF.